This T cell receptor (beta chain) was observed in a study of long-term antiretroviral therapy in people with HIV. Study background: The study's earliest collections predate the 2015 immediate-ART recommendation by about a decade.

Runs used v3.0 of the immunoSEQ assay and were done at survey level. Assay used: immunoSEQ multiplex PCR; TCRdb lists only in-frame clones, some missing. The sample records 15,000 to 20,000 clones, about 71% being singletons. The CDR3 has 9 residues. CDR1 is LNHDA, CDR2 SQIVND, per germline (reference sequence). Trimming removed 8 bases from V and 11 bases from J, with 9 bases in between. Only one count was recorded for this clone. Its target is unknown. Regarding the study as a whole: Patients on ART gained diversity, which nonetheless stayed below transplant donor controls.

The V gene is TRBV19, the J gene TRBJ1-1, with D unresolved. This receptor was identified in a woman between 50 and 59 years old with HIV. Sequencing used unsorted PBMCs, obtained 1.5 years before starting antiretroviral therapy. CDR3 residues: CASGVGAFF. The CDR3 DNA follows: TGTGCCAGTGGAGTAGGTGCTTTCTTT.